Here is one TCR beta chain with its context. There are 14 residues in the CDR3. Germline CDR1 and CDR2: MGHDK and SYGVNS. With 7 bases removed from V and 5 bases from J, the gap between germline ends came to 17 bases. The sample comes from a study of blood T cell repertoires in COVID-19. Study as a whole: COVID-19 samples collected from the United States, Italy and Spain covered acute and convalescent phases. Sources were T cells, B-cell-depleted T cells, or PBMCs; the material itself was cDNA or gDNA.

Original handling: Nucleated cell number was recorded as an estimate derived from reference gene primer amplification. Some clones are missing from TCRdb's copy, which holds only in-frame ones; the method was immunoSEQ multiplex PCR. V and J calls and clone size are those listed in that table; D and trimming were worked out from the DNA. This table holds about 240,000 clones, around 85% found once. This sequence was found in a man aged 55 to 69 with acute or convalescent COVID-19. The specimen sequenced was peripheral blood. The chain recombines TRBV25-1 with TRBJ1-1; D possibly corresponds to TRBD1 (6 bases). CDR3 amino acids: CASIPRGGKTEAFF. As DNA, the CDR3 is TGTGCCAGCATCCCTAGAGGGGGAAAGACTGAAGCTTTCTTT.